These T cell receptor beta chains were read from a single sample in a study of cytomegalovirus exposure and HLA in healthy donors. Using immunoSEQ multiplex PCR, the repertoire was profiled, and TCRdb retains in-frame clones only, with some absent. The table has 200,000 or so clones, roughly 80% seen once. What was sequenced was PBMCs. The receptors were sampled from a man in his fifties in good health and CMV-seronegative. Each CDR3 is given with its conserved first and last residue. Each record gives: clone size, D gene, J gene, V gene, CDR3 DNA, CDR3 protein. The D gene is left open where the match is weak. Clone sizes are given selectively: once, few, many, or a class where the clone is expanded.

>NA|NA|TRBJ2-7|TRBV5-4
TGTGCCAGCAGCCTGACAGCAAACTACGAGCAGTACTTC
CASSLTANYEQYF
>NA|NA|TRBJ2-5|TRBV5-1
TGCGCCAGCGGGACTGAACCTCAAGAGACCCAGTACTTC
CASGTEPQETQYF
>NA|TRBD1|TRBJ2-1|TRBV13
TGTGCCAGCAGCTTAACAGGGGACATAGGCAATGAGCAGTTCTTC
CASSLTGDIGNEQFF
>few|NA|TRBJ1-1|TRBV2
TGTGCCAGCACCGGGGTTCAAATGAACACTGAAGCTTTCTTT
CASTGVQMNTEAFF
>NA|NA|TRBJ2-7|TRBV29-1
TGCAGCGTTGTCTTCGCATTCGGCGAGCAGTACTTC
CSVVFAFGEQYF
>NA|NA|TRBJ1-2|TRBV6-1
TGTGCCAGCGGGAGAAGTGGCTACACCTTC
CASGRSGYTF
>NA|NA|TRBJ2-7|TRBV7-2
TGTGCCAGCAGCTCCTCCAGGGTAACCTACGAGCAGTACTTC
CASSSSRVTYEQYF
>few|NA|TRBJ1-5|TRBV12-5
TGTGCTAGTGGTCACAATCAGCCCCAGCATTTT
CASGHNQPQHF
>NA|NA|TRBJ1-2|TRBV14
TGTGCCAGCAGCCAAGATTCGGCAGGGGAGGGGTATTCCTATGGCTACACCTTC
CASSQDSAGEGYSYGYTF
>NA|NA|TRBJ2-5|TRBV18
TGTGCCAGCTCTCGCGGAAGCGGTCAAGAGACCCAGTACTTC
CASSRGSGQETQYF
>NA|NA|TRBJ2-4|TRBV5-1
TGCGCCAGCAGTTCATACCGGGTCCATCGTTCCATTCAGTACTTC
CASSSYRVHRSIQYF
>NA|TRBD1|TRBJ1-2|TRBV25-1
TGTGCCAGCAGCCGCGACAGGGTTTGGGGCTACACCTTC
CASSRDRVWGYTF
>NA|NA|TRBJ2-7|TRBV27
TGTGCCAGCAGTAAAGGACTATACTCCTACGAGCAGTACTTC
CASSKGLYSYEQYF
>few|TRBD1|TRBJ2-5|TRBV5-4
TGTGCCAGCAGCCCCCGGGACAGCTATAAGGGAGAGCAGTACTTC
CASSPRDSYKGEQYF
>medium-sized|TRBD1|TRBJ2-7|TRBV4-2
TGTGCCAGCAGCCCGACAGGGGAAGGCTACGAGCAGTACTTC
CASSPTGEGYEQYF
>NA|NA|TRBJ1-5|TRBV10-3
TGTGCCATAAACGGGGGGCGTAGGAAGATCTATAGCAATCAGCCCCAGCATTTT
CAINGGRRKIYSNQPQHF
>NA|TRBD2|TRBJ2-1|TRBV4-1
TGCGCCAGCACCCTGACACTAGCGGGGGATTACAATGAGCAGTTCTTC
CASTLTLAGDYNEQFF
>NA|NA|TRBJ2-7|TRBV11-2
TGTGCCAGCAGCCTGAAGTTACTTACCTACGAGCAGTACTTC
CASSLKLLTYEQYF
>NA|TRBD1|TRBJ2-1|TRBV19
TGTGCCACAGCGGGACAGGGGACTTACAATGAGCAGTTCTTC
CATAGQGTYNEQFF
>NA|TRBD1|TRBJ2-2|TRBV4-2
TGTGCCAGCAGCCAAGTGGGACAGGGGACCGGGGAGCTGTTTTTT
CASSQVGQGTGELFF
>NA|NA|TRBJ1-1|TRBV11-2
TGTGCCAGCAGCAGCCGTGGACAGATGAACACTGAAGCTTTCTTT
CASSSRGQMNTEAFF
>few|NA|TRBJ1-2|TRBV10-3
TGTGCCATCAGTGAACAGGGTTTCGCTGGCTACACCTTC
CAISEQGFAGYTF